The rows below give T cell receptor beta chains drawn from one sample of a study of blood T cells in healthy people across ages. TCRdb passed the 5' RACE reads through MiXCR, listing each CDR3 protein once. This sample has about 320,000 distinct CDR3 sequences, with 27% found just once. Sequences were obtained from blood. Every receptor here comes from a woman aged 70-85 years in good health. CDR3s include the opening cysteine and the closing phenylalanine or tryptophan. D genes are given only for firm matches. Clone size is given for some rows only: seen once, a few or many times, or a class if the clone is expanded.

.	TRBV12-3/TRBV12-4	TRBJ2-7	.	CASSLLAESEQYF	TGTGCCAGCAGTTTGCTGGCGGAGTCCGAGCAGTACTTC
.	TRBV28	TRBJ2-7	few	CASSPQSVSSYEQYF	TGTGCCAGCAGTCCCCAAAGTGTCAGCTCCTACGAGCAGTACTTC
.	TRBV29-1	TRBJ2-6	few	CSVAGGLPSGANVLTF	TGCAGCGTTGCCGGGGGACTCCCCTCTGGGGCCAACGTCCTGACTTTC
TRBD1	TRBV28	TRBJ2-7	few	CASSSRDSSYEQYF	TGTGCCAGCAGTTCCCGGGACAGCTCCTACGAGCAGTACTTC
.	TRBV2	TRBJ2-4	few	CASSEGSSKNIQYF	TGTGCCAGCAGTGAAGGCAGCTCCAAAAACATTCAGTACTTC
TRBD1	TRBV4-1	TRBJ2-3	.	CASRLQGARDTQYF	TGCGCCAGCAGACTACAGGGGGCAAGAGATACGCAGTATTTT
.	TRBV5-1	TRBJ2-7	few	CASSLLTSSAAEQYF	TGCGCCAGCAGCTTGCTGACTAGTTCGGCCGCCGAGCAGTACTTC
.	TRBV6-2/TRBV6-3	TRBJ2-7	.	CASSWGIYEQYF	TGTGCCAGCAGTTGGGGTATCTACGAGCAGTACTTC
.	TRBV20-1	TRBJ2-7	few	CSARDKTYEQYF	TGCAGTGCTAGGGACAAGACCTACGAGCAGTACTTC
.	TRBV20-1	TRBJ1-2	few	CSASINPADGYTF	TGCAGTGCTAGCATAAATCCAGCTGATGGCTACACCTTC
TRBD2	TRBV20-1	TRBJ2-1	.	CSALSGRTYNEQFF	TGCAGTGCTCTCAGCGGGAGAACCTACAATGAGCAGTTCTTC
TRBD1	TRBV7-2	TRBJ1-4	.	CASSLQGAANEKLFF	TGTGCCAGCAGCTTACAGGGGGCGGCTAATGAAAAACTGTTTTTT